A selection of T cell receptor beta chains follows, all from one sample in a study of T cells in localized non-small cell lung cancer. Clones were read by immunoSEQ multiplex PCR, and TCRdb kept only the in-frame ones, dropping some. The data hold roughly 2,000 clones, with 23% observed a single time. This specimen was normal lung tissue next to the tumor, taken before any cancer treatment. The receptor source for this set is a female donor over 55 with stage II lung adenocarcinoma. Both conserved end residues are part of each CDR3. D genes are given only for firm matches. Size values are once, few and many counts, or a class for expanded clones, and some rows have none.

J gene,clone size,V gene,D gene,CDR3 protein,CDR3 DNA
TRBJ2-5,NA,TRBV28,TRBD2,CASSVSGRMRGTQYF,TGTGCCAGCAGTGTTAGCGGGCGAATGAGGGGAACCCAGTACTTC
TRBJ1-3,few,TRBV9,NA,CASSGTASGNTIYF,TGTGCCAGCAGCGGGACGGCTTCTGGAAACACCATATATTTT
TRBJ2-1,few,TRBV11-3,TRBD2,CASSSPSSGGLYNEQFF,TGTGCCAGCAGCAGCCCCTCTAGCGGGGGGCTTTACAATGAGCAGTTCTTC
TRBJ2-1,NA,TRBV19,NA,CASSIGVGNEQFF,TGTGCCAGTAGTATAGGGGTGGGCAATGAGCAGTTCTTC
TRBJ2-1,medium-sized,TRBV6-8,TRBD2,CASSYLGPGLAGGQNANEQFF,TGTGCCAGCAGTTACCTAGGACCGGGACTAGCGGGGGGGCAGAACGCCAATGAGCAGTTCTTC
TRBJ1-2,NA,TRBV18,TRBD1,CASSPRPGTGAGGYTF,TGTGCCAGCTCACCCCGTCCCGGGACAGGGGCTGGTGGCTACACCTTC
TRBJ2-1,large,TRBV11-3,NA,CASSLGLGPYNEQFF,TGTGCCAGCAGCTTAGGGCTAGGGCCCTACAATGAGCAGTTCTTC
TRBJ1-5,few,TRBV19,TRBD1,CATGTGGPLNQPQHF,TGTGCCACCGGGACAGGGGGTCCACTCAATCAGCCCCAGCATTTT
TRBJ2-1,medium-sized,TRBV6-8,TRBD2,CASSYPGLGIEQFF,TGTGCCAGCAGTTACCCGGGACTAGGTATTGAGCAGTTCTTC
TRBJ2-3,NA,TRBV29-1,NA,CSVEAEGAADTQYF,TGCAGCGTTGAAGCGGAGGGCGCCGCAGATACGCAGTATTTT
TRBJ1-2,NA,TRBV28,NA,CASGRTHNGYTF,TGTGCCAGCGGCCGGACCCACAATGGCTACACCTTC
TRBJ1-5,NA,TRBV19,TRBD1,CASSTLRQGRQPQHF,TGTGCCAGTAGTACCCTCCGACAGGGACGACAGCCCCAGCATTTT
TRBJ2-3,few,TRBV11-3,NA,CASSLGETTDTQYF,TGTGCCAGCAGCTTAGGGGAAACCACAGATACGCAGTATTTT
TRBJ2-1,few,TRBV6-7,NA,CASSLNNEQFF,TGTGCCAGCAGTTTGAACAATGAGCAGTTCTTC
TRBJ2-5,medium-sized,TRBV11-3,NA,CASSQVHSEQETQYF,TGTGCCAGCAGCCAAGTCCATAGCGAGCAAGAGACCCAGTACTTC
TRBJ1-2,NA,TRBV11-3,NA,CASNTGGRTGGYTF,TGTGCCAGCAACACTGGGGGCAGGACGGGTGGCTACACCTTC
TRBJ1-2,few,TRBV11-3,TRBD1,CASSSGQGVDGYTF,TGTGCCAGCAGCTCGGGACAGGGGGTAGATGGCTACACCTTC
TRBJ1-5,few,TRBV6-8,NA,CASRQGNQPQHF,TGTGCCAGCAGACAGGGCAATCAGCCCCAGCATTTT
TRBJ1-1,NA,TRBV11-3,NA,CASSLSMVATEAFF,TGTGCCAGCAGCTTAAGTATGGTGGCTACTGAAGCTTTCTTT
TRBJ1-1,NA,TRBV5-1,NA,CASSLAGGAGKTEAFF,TGCGCCAGCAGCTTGGCCGGAGGGGCAGGGAAAACTGAAGCTTTCTTT
TRBJ2-1,few,TRBV18,NA,CASSPPWQGQSYNEQFF,TGTGCCAGCTCACCACCGTGGCAGGGGCAGTCCTACAATGAGCAGTTCTTC
TRBJ2-7,NA,TRBV9,NA,CASSHLPGGTVSYEQYF,TGTGCCAGCAGCCACCTACCTGGGGGGACGGTCTCCTACGAGCAGTACTTC
TRBJ2-1,NA,TRBV28,TRBD1,CASSSQGQGGRNEQFF,TGTGCCAGCAGTTCCCAGGGACAGGGGGGTCGAAATGAGCAGTTCTTC
TRBJ1-1,few,TRBV21-1,NA,CASSETAGSTEAFF,TGTGCCAGCAGTGAAACGGCAGGGAGCACTGAAGCTTTCTTT
TRBJ2-1,NA,TRBV6-8,TRBD1,CASTPTGVTGTNEQFF,TGTGCCAGCACCCCGACAGGGGTGACGGGGACAAATGAGCAGTTCTTC